Here is one TCR beta chain with its context. No cognate antigen has been identified for it. No quality values exist for individual bases; no much larger clone is one base distant. The entry originates in a study of blood T cell repertoires in COVID-19 (dated by TCRdb to 2020 to 2021). As for the study more broadly: Collaborator samples came from the United States, Italy and Spain and covered acute and convalescent phases of COVID-19. The prospective study material was composed of cDNA or gDNA derived from T cells, B-cell-depleted T cells, or PBMCs. Deeply sampled blood TCRbeta repertoires from subjects exposed to, actively infected with, or recovered from COVID-19 were included in the dataset. A freely available public database, intended as a resource for researchers studying the immune response to SARS-CoV-2, is where the repertoires were released. Samples came from the ongoing ImmuneRACE study (first 160 participants) plus 1,254 subjects from 6 global collaborators. Sample metadata almost always included a de-identified subject ID, COVID-19 status, age in years and sex. HLA class I and class II types, where available, came from metadata supplied by the sample provider rather than from assay-based typing.

One collaborating source in Seattle enrolled patients during active infection and followed them longitudinally through the course of disease. The collaborating institutions used their own protocols to collect whole blood in K2EDTA tubes. For TCRbeta analysis, collaborators shipped samples in one of three forms: frozen whole blood, isolated PBMCs, or DNA extracted from either of those sample types. The CDR3 holds 17 amino acids from the cysteine to the phenylalanine. Left in the record is the CDR3 DNA by itself, 51 bases read in frame from the first base. The junction shows trimming of 4 bases on V and 2 bases on J, and the gene matches do not reach 13 bases of it. Via the germline V gene, CDR1 is LGHNA and CDR2 YSLEER. TCRbeta CDR3 regions were amplified from genomic DNA by means of the immunoSEQ Assay, a bias-controlled multiplex PCR. Concerning the study's data processing: The number of nucleated cells in each sample was estimated by amplification of reference gene primers within the assay. To quantify the absolute abundance of each unique TCRbeta CDR3 rearrangement, sequence reads were collapsed and filtered. For each sample, productive Simpson clonality was calculated as the square root of Simpson's diversity index across productive rearrangements. In TCRdb, the immuneACCESS table is reduced to in-frame sequences with V and J assigned. These tables do not hold every clone; where another copy was compared, an unresolved V gene accounts for under half, and the others remain unexplained. The D gene and trimming were derived from the DNA, and the V and J assignments and clone size from that table. Within this sample are approximately 270,000 clones, with approximately 84% of them counted one time only. The top ten constitute 15% to 17% of the sample.

Overall study outcomes, separate from this receptor: Clinical and demographic metadata were provided uncurated, with the amount varying by source and participant.

The chain is made from TRBV4-3 and TRBJ2-7, with TRBD2 identical over 8 junction bases. The sequenced sample was peripheral blood. The sequence derives from a person between 65 and 80 years old with COVID-19, enrolled during active disease. The CDR3 here reads CASSPVVSGGLAYEQYF. The bases read TGCGCCAGCAGCCCTGTGGTGAGCGGGGGCCTTGCCTACGAGCAGTACTTC.